This record covers a single TCR beta chain. Germline loops: CDR1 MGHRA, CDR2 YSYEKL. The CDR3 spans 16 residues. V lost 4 bases and J lost 0, with 14 bases in between. The data stem from a study of T-cell reconstitution after alpha-beta-depleted transplantation in children. Unique molecular identifiers were used to barcode this TCRbeta library. TCRdb passed the PCR reads through MiXCR, listing each CDR3 protein once. Of roughly 500,000 distinct CDR3 sequences listed, approximately 29% are singletons. The chain combines TRBV4-1 with TRBJ2-3, with a weak D call TRBD1 (6 bases). The source of this sequence is a human donor who donated a stem cell graft to a child with aplastic anemia. This specimen was PBMCs from the stem cell graft donor, taken from the stem cell graft. CDR3 sequence (DNA): TGCGCCAGCAGCCGAGACAGGACCATTAGCACAGATACGCAGTATTTT. Its protein is CASSRDRTISTDTQYF.